A single sample gave rise to the 22 T cell receptor beta chains below, sequenced in a study of Graves' ophthalmopathy and Graves' hyperthyroidism. Researchers took RNA transcripts and amplified TCR beta CDR3 regions from them. The workflow started with a first-round RT-PCR run with HTBI primers and then moved on to a second-round multiplex PCR. Each CDR3 protein is one row after TCRdb ran MiXCR on the multiplex PCR reads. The profile shows under 350,000 distinct CDR3 sequences, 17% of them singletons. The specimen sequenced was peripheral blood. The receptors were gathered from an adult man with Graves' ophthalmopathy.

This clonotype came up many times. V and J are TRBV28 and TRBJ2-2, with 8 bases lining up with TRBD1. Germline trimming cut 5 bases from V and 0 bases from J; bases unmatched to any gene: 14. CDR1 and CDR2 (germline): MDHEN, SYDVKM. The CDR3 loop spans 19 amino acids. CDR3 sequence reads: CASSPHPGQGIANTGELFF. CDR3 nucleotides: TGTGCCAGCAGTCCCCACCCCGGACAGGGCATCGCGAACACCGGGGAGCTGTTTTTT.

This clonotype has ten or more counts. This sequence joins TRBV5-1 and TRBJ2-7, with 9 bases that match TRBD1. The CDR3 totals 15 residues. Germline CDR1 reads SGHRS; CDR2 reads YFSETQ. The ends lost 5 bases at V and 6 bases at J; junction bases unmatched: 12. CDR3 residues: CASRAPGTGSVEQYF. DNA of the CDR3: TGCGCCAGCAGGGCCCCCGGGACAGGGTCTGTCGAGCAGTACTTC.

In this sample, this clonotype turned up many times. The chain combines TRBV10-3 with TRBJ1-6; no reliable D call. Looked up from germline, CDR1 is ENHRY and CDR2 is SYGVKD. The CDR3 extends over 17 amino acids. V was clipped by 6 bases and J by 9 bases, with 24 bases between them. In DNA form, the CDR3 reads TGTGCCATCAGCCCTAATTCCCCGACTACAACCATTTCACCCCTCCACTTT. Protein product: CAISPNSPTTTISPLHF.

This clonotype was counted at least ten times. The chain combines TRBV20-1 with TRBJ1-1; 9 nucleotides match TRBD1. J was trimmed by 5 bases and V by 6 bases; bases with no gene match: 10. The CDR3 has 14 amino acids. Germline V gene data show CDR1 as DFQATT and CDR2 as SNEGSKA (reference sequence). The DNA for the CDR3 is TGCAGTGCCCGCTTACAGGGGGCTAGTACTGAAGCTTTCTTT. Translating gives CSARLQGASTEAFF.

The table lists this clonotype with a few counts. The V call is TRBV19, the J call TRBJ2-5, with a weak D call TRBD2 (6 bases). The germline V and J ends were trimmed by 6 bases and 5 bases, with 16 bases remaining between them. CDR3 size: 14 residues. CDR1 and CDR2 (germline): LNHDA, SQIVND (reference sequence). As DNA, the CDR3 is TGTGCCAGTAGGTTTCGGGGGTTCAGTGAGACCCAGTACTTC. It specifies CASRFRGFSETQYF. The variable domain in full, with the rest retrieved from reference TRBV19 and TRBJ2-5, is DGGITQSPKYLFRKEGQNVTLSCEQNLNHDAMYWYRQDPGQGLRLIYYSQIVNDFQKGDIAEGYSVSREKKESFPLTVTSAQKNPTAFYLCASRFRGFSETQYFGPGTRLLVL.

This chain uses TRBV14 with TRBJ2-2; no clear D. V lost 4 bases to trimming and J lost 1 base, with 7 bases between them. Germline CDR1 and CDR2: SGHDN and FVKESK. CDR3 size: 14 residues. The CDR3 reads CASSPLRNTGELFF. CDR3 DNA sequence: TGTGCCAGCAGCCCGTTACGGAACACCGGGGAGCTGTTTTTT.

There are many counts of this clonotype. The CDR3 DNA reads as TGTGCCAGCAGTTACTCTGGGGGGGCGGGAGAGACCCAGTACTTC. As protein: CASSYSGGAGETQYF. The rearrangement joins TRBV6-5 to TRBJ2-5, with D maybe TRBD2 (7 bases). This CDR3 region has 15 residues. Trimming left V 0 bases short and J 4 bases short, with 12 bases between. Germline V gene lookup returns CDR1 MNHEY and CDR2 SVGAGI.

The chain links TRBV30 to TRBJ1-3; no clear D gene. V was shortened by 0 bases and J by 8 bases, with 8 bases between the two germline ends. The germline V gene encodes CDR1 GTSNPN and CDR2 SVGIG (reference sequence). The length of the CDR3 is 12 residues. CDR3 in amino acids: CAWSVRGDTIYF. CDR3 DNA sequence: TGTGCCTGGAGTGTAAGAGGTGACACCATATATTTT.

This clonotype was counted ten times or more. The chain has TRBV20-1 and TRBJ1-6; 10 positions match TRBD1. V was pared by 5 bases and J by 13 bases, with 5 bases of the junction left unmatched. The CDR3 totals 12 residues. Per the germline V gene, CDR1 is DFQATT and CDR2 is SNEGSKA (reference sequence). The CDR3 sequence: CSARDRGIPLHF. The CDR3 coding sequence is TGCAGTGCTCGGGACAGGGGTATCCCCCTCCACTTT.

This clonotype has ten or more counts. V is TRBV30 and J is TRBJ2-7; D is uncertain. V was cut by 0 bases and J by 7 bases, with 7 bases left in between. The length of the CDR3 is 11 residues. CDR1 GTSNPN and CDR2 SVGIG come from the germline V gene (reference sequence). Here the CDR3 reads CAWSVPGEQYF. As DNA, the CDR3 is TGTGCCTGGAGTGTTCCCGGGGAGCAGTACTTC. The variable domain in full, completed from reference TRBV30 and TRBJ2-7, reads SQTIHQWPATLVQPVGSPLSLECTVEGTSNPNLYWYRQAAGRGLQLLFYSVGIGQISSEVPQNLSASRPQDRQFILSSKKLLLSDSGFYLCAWSVPGEQYFGPGTRLTVT.

This clonotype showed up many times. The chain joins TRBV20-1 to TRBJ2-7; 7 bases are a match to TRBD1. CDR3 length: 13 residues. CDR1 and CDR2 (germline): DFQATT, SNEGSKA (reference sequence). Trimming removed 4 bases from V and 3 bases from J; junction bases left unmatched: 6. The CDR3 DNA is TGCAGTGCTAATCCCGGGACAGACTACGAGCAGTACTTC. It translates to CSANPGTDYEQYF.

This clonotype was counted ten times or more. The chain is built from TRBV6-1 and TRBJ1-2, with 7 nucleotides matching TRBD1. The CDR3 consists of 13 residues. Germline lookup yields CDR1 MNHNS and CDR2 SASEGT. The junction had 8 bases not matched to a gene; V was cut back by 6 bases and J by 7 bases. The CDR3 region has the DNA TGTGCCAGCAGCTCACAGGGGTTGTCTGGCTACACCTTC. Its translation: CASSSQGLSGYTF.

This clonotype was detected ten times or more. No conserved phenylalanine or tryptophan ends this CDR3, so it is likely a read error. The chain couples TRBV7-8 to TRBJ1-2; tentative D call: TRBD1 (6 bases). The CDR3 contains 16 residues. V lost 4 bases, J lost 5 bases, and 20 bases lay in between. CDR1 is SGHVS, CDR2 FQNEAQ, per germline. The CDR3 loop reads CASSSPDSRVDYGYTS. The CDR3 DNA reads as TGTGCCAGCAGCTCACCGGACAGCCGGGTGGATTATGGCTACACCTCC.

This clonotype has at least ten counts. As DNA, the CDR3 is TGCGCCAGCAGCCAACTCGCGGGGGCTTATCAGCCCCAGCATTTT. Its protein is CASSQLAGAYQPQHF. The gene calls are TRBV4-3 and TRBJ1-5; D is possibly TRBD1 (6 bases). The V end was cut by 2 bases, the J end by 5 bases, with 13 bases between. This CDR3 is 15 amino acids long. In germline, CDR1 is LGHNA, CDR2 YSLEER.

This clonotype was seen just once. The V call is TRBV10-1, the J call TRBJ2-7, with D tentatively TRBD2 (6 bases). This CDR3 contains 16 residues. CDR1 is WNHNN, CDR2 SYGVQD, per germline (reference sequence). V lost 9 bases and J 3 bases, leaving 24 bases between the germline ends. CDR3 sequence: CARNPSTTRNFYEQYF. CDR3 coding DNA: TGCGCCAGGAACCCCTCCACGACTAGGAATTTCTACGAGCAGTACTTC.

This clonotype appeared many times. The rearrangement links TRBV12-3 or TRBV12-4 to TRBJ2-7, with 7 bases lining up with TRBD1. Trimming at V came to 1 base and at J to 3 bases, leaving 6 bases not matched to a gene. The CDR3 totals 15 residues. This CDR3 reads CASSLVAGGSYEQYF. Written as DNA, the CDR3 is TGTGCCAGCAGTTTAGTTGCAGGGGGAAGCTACGAGCAGTACTTC.

There are many counts of this clonotype. This chain joins TRBV3-1 and TRBJ2-7, with D hard to call. V was cut by 2 bases and J by 5 bases, with 7 bases left in between. The CDR3 runs 12 residues. Looked up from germline, CDR1 is LGHDT and CDR2 is YNNKEL (reference sequence). The CDR3 spells CASSQTPDEQYF. DNA for the CDR3: TGTGCCAGCAGCCAAACACCCGACGAGCAGTACTTC.

This clonotype has more than one count but fewer than ten. This chain connects TRBV7-2 to TRBJ2-5; no reliable D call. Trimming took 1 base from V and 3 from J, leaving 6 bases between them. This CDR3 is built from 13 residues. Looked up from germline, CDR1 is SGHTA and CDR2 is FQGNSA. CDR3 coding DNA: TGTGCCAGCAGCTTAGGCGAGGAAGAGACCCAGTACTTC. It encodes CASSLGEEETQYF.

This clonotype occurred many times. The V call is TRBV12-3 or TRBV12-4, the J call TRBJ2-6, with D possibly TRBD2 on 6 matching bases. The V end lost 2 bases, the J end lost 4 bases, and 12 bases lay between the germline ends. The CDR3 extends over 16 amino acids. The CDR3 DNA reads TGTGCCAGCAGTTTATGGGGACTCTCCGGGGCCAACGTCCTGACTTTC. Its translation is CASSLWGLSGANVLTF.

This clonotype was counted many times. The chain joins TRBV14 to TRBJ1-2; D may be TRBD1 (5 bases). The CDR3 runs to 11 residues. Germline lookup yields CDR1 SGHDN and CDR2 FVKESK. Deletions cut 4 bases from V and 8 bases from J, with 8 bases between. The CDR3 DNA reads TGTGCCAGCAGCCCAGGGTCGGGCTACACCTTC. It is translated as CASSPGSGYTF.

This clonotype was seen at least ten times. V gene TRBV2 combines with J gene TRBJ2-2; D not certain. In germline, CDR1 is SNHLY, CDR2 FYNNEI. Trimming removed 8 bases from V and 0 bases from J, with 10 bases in between. This CDR3 region has 14 residues. The CDR3 sequence: CASGRTTNTGELFF. The CDR3 region has the DNA TGTGCCAGCGGGCGGACCACGAACACCGGGGAGCTGTTTTTT.

At least ten counts were recorded for this clonotype. The chain links TRBV11-2 to TRBJ2-2; 8 bases match TRBD2. The J segment lost 5 bases and the V segment lost 4 bases, leaving 15 bases of the junction unmatched. Germline V gives CDR1 SGHAT, CDR2 FQNNGV. The CDR3 is 18 amino acids. In DNA form, the CDR3 reads TGTGCCAGCAGCTCCCACGGGGGGGGCGGCGGGGGTACCGGGGAGCTGTTTTTT. Encoded protein: CASSSHGGGGGGTGELFF.